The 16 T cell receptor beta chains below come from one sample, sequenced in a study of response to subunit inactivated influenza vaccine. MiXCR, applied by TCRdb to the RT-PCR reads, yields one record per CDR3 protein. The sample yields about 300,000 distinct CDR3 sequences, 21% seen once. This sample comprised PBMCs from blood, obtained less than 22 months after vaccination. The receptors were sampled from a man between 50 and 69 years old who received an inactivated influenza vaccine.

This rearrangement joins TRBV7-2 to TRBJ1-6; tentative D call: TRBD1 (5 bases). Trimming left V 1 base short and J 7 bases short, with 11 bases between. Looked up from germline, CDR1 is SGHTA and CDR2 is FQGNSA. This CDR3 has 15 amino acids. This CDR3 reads CASSLGQFGNSPLHF. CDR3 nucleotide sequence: TGTGCCAGCAGCTTAGGACAGTTCGGCAATTCACCCCTCCACTTT.

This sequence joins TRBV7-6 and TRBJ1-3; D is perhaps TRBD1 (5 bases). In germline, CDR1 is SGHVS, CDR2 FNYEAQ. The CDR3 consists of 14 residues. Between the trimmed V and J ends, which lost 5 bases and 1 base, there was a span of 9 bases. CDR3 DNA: TGTGCCAGCAGCCTACAGGAATCTGGAAACACCATATATTTT. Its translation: CASSLQESGNTIYF.

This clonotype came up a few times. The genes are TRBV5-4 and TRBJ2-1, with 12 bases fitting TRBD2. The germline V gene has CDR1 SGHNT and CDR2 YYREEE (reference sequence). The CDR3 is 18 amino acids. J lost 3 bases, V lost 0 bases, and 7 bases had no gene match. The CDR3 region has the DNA TGTGCCAGCAGCTTGGGATCTAGCGGGGGGGCTAGCTACAATGAGCAGTTCTTC. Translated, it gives CASSLGSSGGASYNEQFF.

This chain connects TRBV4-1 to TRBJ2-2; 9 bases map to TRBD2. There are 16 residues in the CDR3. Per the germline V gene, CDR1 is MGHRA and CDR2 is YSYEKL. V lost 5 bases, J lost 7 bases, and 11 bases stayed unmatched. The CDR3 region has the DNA TGCGCCAGCAGCTACCTCGGTAGCGGGGGTGTCGGGGAGCTGTTTTTT. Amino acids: CASSYLGSGGVGELFF.

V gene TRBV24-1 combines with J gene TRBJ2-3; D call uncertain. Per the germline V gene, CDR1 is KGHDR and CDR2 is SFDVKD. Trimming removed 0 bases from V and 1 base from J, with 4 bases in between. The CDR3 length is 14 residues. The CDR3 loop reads CATSDLDGTDTQYF. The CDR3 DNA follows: TGTGCCACCAGTGATTTGGATGGCACAGATACGCAGTATTTT.

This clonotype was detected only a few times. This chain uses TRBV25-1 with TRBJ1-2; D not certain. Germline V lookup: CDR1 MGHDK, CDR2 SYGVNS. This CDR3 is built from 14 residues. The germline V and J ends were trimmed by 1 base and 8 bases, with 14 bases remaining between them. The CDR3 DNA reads TGTGCCAGCAGTGAATTAATAGGGTTGGCCGGCTACACCTTC. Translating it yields CASSELIGLAGYTF.

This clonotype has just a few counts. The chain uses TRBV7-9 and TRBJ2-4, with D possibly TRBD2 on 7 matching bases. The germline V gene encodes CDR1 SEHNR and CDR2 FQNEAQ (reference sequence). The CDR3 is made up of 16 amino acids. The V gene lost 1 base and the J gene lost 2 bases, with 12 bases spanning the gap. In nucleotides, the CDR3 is TGTGCCAGCAGCTTAGGAAGGGGGGGACCCAAAAACATTCAGTACTTC. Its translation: CASSLGRGGPKNIQYF. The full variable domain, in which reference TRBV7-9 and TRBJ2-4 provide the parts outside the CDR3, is DTGVSQNPRHKITKRGQNVTFRCDPISEHNRLYWYRQTLGQGPEFLTYFQNEAQLEKSRLLSDRFSAERPKGSFSTLEIQRTEQGDSAMYLCASSLGRGGPKNIQYFGAGTRLSVL.

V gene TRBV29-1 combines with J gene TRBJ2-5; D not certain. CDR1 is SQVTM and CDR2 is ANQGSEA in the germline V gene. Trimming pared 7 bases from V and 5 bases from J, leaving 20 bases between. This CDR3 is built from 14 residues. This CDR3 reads CSADLGPKPETQYF. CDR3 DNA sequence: TGCAGCGCCGACCTCGGGCCTAAGCCTGAGACCCAGTACTTC.

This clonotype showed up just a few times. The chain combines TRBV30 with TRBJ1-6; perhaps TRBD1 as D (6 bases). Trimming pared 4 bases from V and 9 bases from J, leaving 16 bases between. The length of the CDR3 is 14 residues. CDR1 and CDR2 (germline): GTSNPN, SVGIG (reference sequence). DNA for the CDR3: TGTGCCTGGACAGGACAGAGTGGGTTTTCACCCCTCCACTTT. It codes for CAWTGQSGFSPLHF.

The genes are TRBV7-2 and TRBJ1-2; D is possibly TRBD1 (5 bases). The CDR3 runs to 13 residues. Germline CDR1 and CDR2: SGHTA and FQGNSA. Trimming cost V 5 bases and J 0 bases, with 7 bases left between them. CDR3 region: CASSRTTNYGYTF. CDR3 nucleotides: TGTGCCAGCAGCCGGACAACTAACTATGGCTACACCTTC.

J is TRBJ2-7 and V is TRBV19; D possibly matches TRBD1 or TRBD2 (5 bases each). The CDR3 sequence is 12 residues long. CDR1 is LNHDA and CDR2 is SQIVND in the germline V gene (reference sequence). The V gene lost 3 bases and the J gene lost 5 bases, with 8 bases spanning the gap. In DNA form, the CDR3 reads TGTGCCAGTAGTATCGGGACCCACGAGCAGTACTTC. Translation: CASSIGTHEQYF.

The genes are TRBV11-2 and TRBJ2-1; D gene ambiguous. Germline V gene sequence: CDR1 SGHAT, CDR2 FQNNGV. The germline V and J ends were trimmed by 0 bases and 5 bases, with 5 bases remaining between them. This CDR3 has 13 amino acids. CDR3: CASSLDGNNEQFF. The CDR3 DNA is TGTGCCAGCAGCTTAGATGGGAACAATGAGCAGTTCTTC.

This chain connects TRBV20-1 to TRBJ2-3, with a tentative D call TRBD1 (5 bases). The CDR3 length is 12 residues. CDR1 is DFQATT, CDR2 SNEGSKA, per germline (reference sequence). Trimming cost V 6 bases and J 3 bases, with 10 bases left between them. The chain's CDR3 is CSARKGTDTQYF. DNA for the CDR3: TGCAGTGCAAGAAAGGGGACAGATACGCAGTATTTT.

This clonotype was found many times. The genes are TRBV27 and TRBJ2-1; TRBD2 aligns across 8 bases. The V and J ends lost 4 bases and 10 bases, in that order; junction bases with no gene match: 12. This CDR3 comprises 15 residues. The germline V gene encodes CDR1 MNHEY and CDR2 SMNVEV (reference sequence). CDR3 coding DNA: TGTGCCAGCAGTTCAGGGACTAGTCAGCTTCGGGAGCAGTTCTTC. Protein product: CASSSGTSQLREQFF.

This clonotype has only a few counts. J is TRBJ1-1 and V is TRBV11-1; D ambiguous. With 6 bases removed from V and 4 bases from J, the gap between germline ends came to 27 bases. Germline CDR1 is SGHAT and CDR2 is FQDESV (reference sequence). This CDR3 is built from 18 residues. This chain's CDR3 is CASRPLLSSGRGSTEAFF. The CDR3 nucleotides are TGTGCCAGCAGACCTCTCCTGTCCTCGGGGAGAGGAAGCACTGAAGCTTTCTTT. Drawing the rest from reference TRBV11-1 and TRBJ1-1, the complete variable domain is EAEVAQSPRYKITEKSQAVAFWCDPISGHATLYWYRQILGQGPELLVQFQDESVVDDSQLPKDRFSAERLKGVDSTLKIQPAELGDSAMYLCASRPLLSSGRGSTEAFFGQGTRLTVV.

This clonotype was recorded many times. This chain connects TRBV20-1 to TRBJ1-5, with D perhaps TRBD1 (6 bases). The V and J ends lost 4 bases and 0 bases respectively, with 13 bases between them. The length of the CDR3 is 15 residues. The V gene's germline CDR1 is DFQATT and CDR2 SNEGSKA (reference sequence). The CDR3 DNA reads TGCAGTGCTAAGTCGGGGGGCTATAGCAATCAGCCCCAGCATTTT. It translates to CSAKSGGYSNQPQHF.